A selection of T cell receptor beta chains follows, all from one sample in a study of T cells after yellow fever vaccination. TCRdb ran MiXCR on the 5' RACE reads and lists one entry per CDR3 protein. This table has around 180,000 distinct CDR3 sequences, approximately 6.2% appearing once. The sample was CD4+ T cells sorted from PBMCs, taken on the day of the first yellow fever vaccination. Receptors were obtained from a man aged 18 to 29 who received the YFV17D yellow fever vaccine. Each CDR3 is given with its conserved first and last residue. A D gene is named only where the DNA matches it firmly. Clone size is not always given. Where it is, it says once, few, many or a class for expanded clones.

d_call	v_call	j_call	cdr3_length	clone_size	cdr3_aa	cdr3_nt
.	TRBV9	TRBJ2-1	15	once	CASRAAGSSYNEQFF	TGTGCCAGCAGGGCTGCAGGGAGCTCCTACAATGAGCAGTTCTTC
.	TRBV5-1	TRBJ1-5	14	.	CASSPGGEDQPQHF	TGCGCCAGCAGCCCGGGTGGGGAAGATCAGCCCCAGCATTTT
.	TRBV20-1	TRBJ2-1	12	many	CSAARTYNEQFF	TGCAGTGCGGCTAGGACCTACAATGAGCAGTTCTTC
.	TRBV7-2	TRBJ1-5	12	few	CASSLNSQPQHF	TGTGCCAGCAGCTTGAATTCTCAGCCCCAGCATTTT
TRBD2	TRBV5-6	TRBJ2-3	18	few	CASRGWPSGGLGTDTQYF	TGTGCCAGCAGGGGGTGGCCTAGCGGGGGGCTCGGCACAGATACGCAGTATTTT
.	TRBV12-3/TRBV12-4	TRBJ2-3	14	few	CASSFTGAVDTQYF	TGTGCCAGCAGTTTTACGGGGGCAGTGGATACGCAGTATTTT
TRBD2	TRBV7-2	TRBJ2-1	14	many	CASSLNRGGNEQFF	TGTGCCAGCAGCTTAAACCGGGGGGGCAATGAGCAGTTCTTC
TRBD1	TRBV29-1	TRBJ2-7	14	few	CSAADRVLVGEQYF	TGCAGCGCTGCGGACAGGGTGCTGGTAGGCGAGCAGTACTTC
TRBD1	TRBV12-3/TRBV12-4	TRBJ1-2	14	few	CASRTGEVRTGYTF	TGTGCCAGCAGAACAGGGGAGGTACGAACTGGCTACACCTTC
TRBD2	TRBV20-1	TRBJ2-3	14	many	CSAPGGLGTDTQYF	TGCAGTGCTCCGGGGGGGTTGGGGACAGATACGCAGTATTTT
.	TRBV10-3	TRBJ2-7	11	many	CAISATGSKVF	TGTGCCATCAGTGCCACAGGGTCCAAGGTATTC
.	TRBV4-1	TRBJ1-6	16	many	CASSQDLVGENSPLHF	TGCGCCAGCAGCCAAGATCTGGTAGGGGAGAATTCACCCCTCCACTTT
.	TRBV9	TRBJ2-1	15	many	CASSVRGDSYNEQFF	TGTGCCAGCAGCGTAAGGGGCGACAGTTACAATGAGCAGTTCTTC
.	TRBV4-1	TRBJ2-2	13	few	CASSQPGGGELFF	TGCGCCAGCAGCCAACCAGGAGGCGGGGAGCTGTTTTTT
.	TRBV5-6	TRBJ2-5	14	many	CASSLVGGQETQYF	TGTGCCAGCAGCTTAGTTGGTGGGCAAGAGACCCAGTACTTC
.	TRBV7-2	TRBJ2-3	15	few	CASSLEGRPTDTQYF	TGTGCCAGCAGCTTAGAGGGGCGACCCACAGATACGCAGTATTTT
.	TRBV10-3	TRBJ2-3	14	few	CASSQRISTDTQYF	TGTGCCAGCAGTCAACGGATTAGCACAGATACGCAGTATTTT
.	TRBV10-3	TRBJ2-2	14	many	CAISDLQIPGELFF	TGTGCCATCAGTGATCTCCAGATCCCCGGGGAGCTGTTTTTT
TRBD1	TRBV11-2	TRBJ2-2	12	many	CASSSETGALFF	TGTGCCAGCAGCTCAGAGACAGGGGCGCTGTTTTTT
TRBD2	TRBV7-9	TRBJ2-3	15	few	CASSATSGDRDTQYF	TGTGCCAGCAGCGCTACTAGCGGGGACAGAGATACGCAGTATTTT
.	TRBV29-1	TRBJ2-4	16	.	CSVRDTSEETNNIQYF	TGCAGCGTTCGGGACACCTCGGAGGAAACCAATAACATTCAGTACTTC
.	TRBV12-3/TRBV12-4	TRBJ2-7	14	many	CASSFGPGAYEQYF	TGTGCCAGCAGTTTTGGTCCAGGGGCCTACGAGCAGTACTTC
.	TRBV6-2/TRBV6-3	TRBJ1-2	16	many	CASSPTGQGPNYGYTF	TGTGCCAGCAGTCCAACGGGCCAGGGGCCTAACTATGGCTACACCTTC
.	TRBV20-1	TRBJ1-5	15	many	CSARDWTASNQPQHF	TGCAGTGCTAGAGATTGGACGGCCAGCAATCAGCCCCAGCATTTT
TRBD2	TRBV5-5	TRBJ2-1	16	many	CASSFLTSGDLNEQFF	TGTGCCAGCAGCTTCCTAACTAGCGGGGACCTCAATGAGCAGTTCTTC
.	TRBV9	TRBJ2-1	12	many	CASSVDYNEQFF	TGTGCCAGCAGCGTAGATTACAATGAGCAGTTCTTC
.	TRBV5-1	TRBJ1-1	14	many	CASRLRDTNTEAFF	TGCGCCAGCAGACTGCGGGACACGAACACTGAAGCTTTCTTT
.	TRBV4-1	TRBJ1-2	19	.	CASSQDKRVTGGNYYGYTF	TGCGCCAGCAGCCAAGACAAGAGGGTGACAGGCGGCAACTACTATGGCTACACCTTC
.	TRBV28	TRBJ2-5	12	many	CAIAAGRETQYF	TGTGCCATCGCGGCGGGTCGAGAGACCCAGTACTTC
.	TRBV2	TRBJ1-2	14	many	CASSGSGRTQLCTF	TGTGCCAGCAGTGGTTCAGGGAGAACCCAATTGTGCACCTTC
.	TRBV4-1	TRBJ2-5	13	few	CASSLGTSETQYF	TGCGCCAGCAGCCTTGGGACATCGGAGACCCAGTACTTC
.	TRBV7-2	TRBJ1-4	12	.	CASRAPNEKLVF	TGTGCCAGCAGGGCCCCTAATGAAAAACTGGTTTTT
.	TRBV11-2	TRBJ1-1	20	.	CASSPGWGGRRWWRDTEAFF	TGTGCCAGCAGCCCCGGCTGGGGAGGCAGGCGCTGGTGGAGAGATACTGAAGCTTTCTTT
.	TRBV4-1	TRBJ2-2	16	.	CASSQPNKDLRRELFF	TGCGCCAGCAGCCAACCTAACAAGGATCTGCGCCGGGAGCTGTTTTTT
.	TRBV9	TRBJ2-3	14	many	CASSPPQNTDTQYF	TGTGCCAGCAGCCCCCCCCAGAACACAGATACGCAGTATTTT
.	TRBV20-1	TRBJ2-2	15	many	CSATASGPNTGELFF	TGCAGTGCGACAGCATCCGGGCCAAACACCGGGGAGCTGTTTTTT
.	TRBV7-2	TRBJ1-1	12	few	CASSLAPTEAFF	TGTGCCAGCAGCTTAGCGCCCACAGAAGCTTTCTTT